Below are 19 T cell receptor beta chains sequenced from a single sample in a study of blood T cell repertoires in COVID-19. Assay: immunoSEQ multiplex PCR; the TCRdb copy retains only in-frame clones and omits some. The repertoire holds fewer than 90,000 clones, with 87% as singletons. The source material was peripheral blood. The receptors were gathered from a male donor with acute or convalescent COVID-19.

The chain employs TRBV5-4 and TRBJ2-5, with D possibly TRBD1 on 6 matching bases. Germline values: CDR1 SGHNT, CDR2 YYREEE (reference sequence). Between the trimmed V and J ends, which lost 3 bases and 2 bases, there was a span of 8 bases. The CDR3 has 13 amino acids. The CDR3 DNA reads TGTGCCAGCAGCTCGACAGGACAAGAGACCCAGTACTTC. Translated: CASSSTGQETQYF. Filled out from reference TRBV5-4 and TRBJ2-5, the complete variable domain reads ETGVTQSPTHLIKTRGQQVTLRCSSQSGHNTVSWYQQALGQGPQFIFQYYREEENGRGNFPPRFSGLQFPNYSSELNVNALELDDSALYLCASSSTGQETQYFGPGTRLLVL.

The rearrangement uses TRBV5-6 and TRBJ2-1; 7 nucleotides agree with TRBD1. The CDR3 loop spans 15 amino acids. Germline V gene data show CDR1 as SGHDT and CDR2 as YYEEEE. Unmatched junction bases numbered 8, after V lost 3 bases and J lost 5 bases. CDR3 loop: CASSSAGTANNEQFF. The CDR3 nucleotides are TGTGCCAGCAGCTCCGCCGGGACAGCAAACAATGAGCAGTTCTTC.

This chain uses TRBV24-1 with TRBJ1-2; 7 bases map to TRBD1. The CDR3 runs 15 residues. Germline CDR1 KGHDR, CDR2 SFDVKD. Germline trimming cut 12 bases from V and 4 bases from J; bases unmatched to any gene: 16. CDR3: CAPCGRGNVAYGYTF. CDR3 nucleotide sequence: TGTGCCCCTTGTGGCAGGGGGAATGTCGCCTATGGCTACACCTTC.

The V call is TRBV11-2, the J call TRBJ2-2; 7 bases line up with TRBD1. With 5 bases clipped from V and 4 bases from J, the junction kept 4 bases outside the gene matches. The germline gives CDR1 SGHAT, CDR2 FQNNGV. The CDR3 has 14 residues. The CDR3 coding sequence is TGTGCCAGCAGCCTACAGGGGACCACCGGGGAGCTGTTTTTT. It yields the protein CASSLQGTTGELFF.

The chain links TRBV2 to TRBJ2-7, with D perhaps matching TRBD1 (5 bases). The CDR3 has 11 amino acids. Trimming took off 7 bases at V and 4 bases at J, with 8 bases between the two ends. Germline V CDR1 and CDR2: SNHLY, FYNNEI. For the CDR3, the DNA is TGTGCCAGCACCCGACAGTACGAGCAGTACTTC. As protein: CASTRQYEQYF.

This chain links TRBV2 with TRBJ1-1; perhaps TRBD1 as D (6 bases). CDR1 SNHLY and CDR2 FYNNEI come from the germline V gene. This CDR3 is built from 11 residues. The germline V and J ends were trimmed by 7 bases and 8 bases, with 11 bases remaining between them. The CDR3: CASIVDREAFF. The CDR3 DNA follows: TGTGCCAGCATCGTGGACAGAGAAGCTTTCTTT.

This clone has just one count. This sequence joins TRBV11-1 and TRBJ1-2; D is uncertain. With 2 bases removed from V and 10 bases from J, the gap between germline ends came to 11 bases. This CDR3 has 12 amino acids. CDR1 and CDR2 (germline): SGHAT, FQDESV (reference sequence). The CDR3 sequence: CASSLNGQDYTF. The CDR3 DNA sequence: TGTGCCAGCAGCTTAAATGGCCAGGACTACACCTTC. Full variable domain (remainder filled in from reference TRBV11-1 and TRBJ1-2): EAEVAQSPRYKITEKSQAVAFWCDPISGHATLYWYRQILGQGPELLVQFQDESVVDDSQLPKDRFSAERLKGVDSTLKIQPAELGDSAMYLCASSLNGQDYTFGSGTRLTVV.

The chain has TRBV3-1 (or the pseudogene TRBV3-2) and TRBJ1-1; maybe TRBD1 (6 bases). V dropped 4 bases and J dropped 6 bases, with 21 bases sitting between them. The CDR3 extends over 16 amino acids. Germline CDR1 and CDR2: LGHDT and YNNKEL (reference sequence). The CDR3, as DNA: TGTGCCAGCAGCCGGTCCCCGCGCTCACAGGGTCCTGAAGCTTTCTTT. This codes for CASSRSPRSQGPEAFF.

This rearrangement joins TRBV5-6 to TRBJ2-1, with 9 bases fitting TRBD1. This CDR3 region has 15 residues. V lost 2 bases to trimming and J lost 4 bases; unmatched junction nucleotides: 4. Per the germline V gene, CDR1 is SGHDT and CDR2 is YYEEEE. DNA of the CDR3: TGTGCCAGCAGCTTATCGGGACAGGGTTACAATGAGCAGTTCTTC. Translated: CASSLSGQGYNEQFF.

The V and J genes are TRBV29-1 and TRBJ1-1; weak D call: TRBD1 (5 bases). This CDR3 spans 11 amino acids. V shed 7 bases and J shed 1 base, with 7 bases lying between them. The germline V gene encodes CDR1 SQVTM and CDR2 ANQGSEA. CDR3 sequence: CSADRNTEAFF. DNA of the CDR3: TGCAGCGCCGACAGGAACACTGAAGCTTTCTTT.

As DNA, the CDR3 is TGTGCCAGTAGTCACCTACAGGGCGCGAACACCGGGGAGCTGTTTTTT. It translates to CASSHLQGANTGELFF. The rearrangement joins TRBV19 to TRBJ2-2; maybe TRBD1 (6 bases). Trimming removed 5 bases at V and 0 bases at J, with 13 bases between. The CDR3 totals 16 residues. Germline CDR1 is LNHDA and CDR2 is SQIVND (reference sequence).

The genes are TRBV7-3 and TRBJ2-1; weak D call: TRBD2 (6 bases). This CDR3 has 15 amino acids. V was pared by 5 bases and J by 4 bases, with 15 bases between. Germline CDR1 and CDR2: SGHTA and FQGTGA. CDR3 DNA sequence: TGTGCCAGCAGCCCCGACACTAGCACTTACAATGAGCAGTTCTTC. Its translation is CASSPDTSTYNEQFF.

The CDR3 nucleotides are TGTGCCAGCAGGGACAGGGGGTCCCGGGAGACCCAGTACTTC. It specifies CASRDRGSRETQYF. This chain joins TRBV6-5 and TRBJ2-5; 10 nucleotides align to TRBD1. Germline CDR1 and CDR2: MNHEY and SVGAGI. V lost 6 bases, J lost 5 bases, and 6 bases stayed unmatched. The CDR3 runs 14 residues.

The chain uses TRBV5-1 and TRBJ1-2; the match to TRBD1 covers 8 bases. Germline-derived CDR1 and CDR2 are SGHRS and YFSETQ. This CDR3 is built from 16 residues. Trimming removed 2 bases from V and 1 base from J; junction bases left unmatched: 7. The CDR3 coding sequence is TGCGCCAGCAGCTTCACCCAGGGGGCTAATAACTATGGCTACACCTTC. This sequence encodes CASSFTQGANNYGYTF.

This clone is medium-sized within its sample. This chain joins TRBV7-9 and TRBJ2-1; TRBD2 agrees at 9 bases. CDR1 SEHNR and CDR2 FQNEAQ come from the germline V gene (reference sequence). The CDR3 is 14 amino acids. V shed 1 base, J shed 11 bases, and the junction held 6 bases outside the gene matches. The CDR3 reads CASSLVGSGGQQFF. CDR3 nucleotides: TGTGCCAGCAGCTTAGTTGGTAGCGGGGGACAGCAGTTCTTC.

V usage is TRBV12-3 or TRBV12-4 and J usage is TRBJ1-1, with TRBD1 as a possible D gene (5 bases). V shed 5 bases and J shed 5 bases, with 9 bases lying between them. The CDR3 is 12 amino acids. The chain's CDR3 is CASSPGGTEAFF. The CDR3 DNA is TGTGCCAGCAGTCCGGGGGGGACTGAAGCTTTCTTT.

The chain employs TRBV29-1 and TRBJ2-1; a possible D gene is TRBD2 (6 bases). Germline V lookup: CDR1 SQVTM, CDR2 ANQGSEA. The CDR3 consists of 14 residues. Trimming shortened V by 4 bases and J by 0 bases, and 10 bases separated the two germline ends. The CDR3 region is CSVGLDLSYNEQFF. The CDR3 bases are TGCAGCGTTGGACTAGACCTCTCCTACAATGAGCAGTTCTTC.

The chain recombines TRBV5-1 with TRBJ1-4; 11 bases match TRBD1. Germline assignment: CDR1 SGHRS and CDR2 YFSETQ. Trimming took 4 bases from V and 6 from J; bases not matched to a gene: 5. The CDR3 has 15 amino acids. The CDR3: CASSRTGGGDEKLFF. The CDR3 nucleotides read TGCGCCAGCAGCAGGACAGGGGGCGGTGATGAAAAACTGTTTTTT.

This clone has just a few counts. This chain links TRBV28 with TRBJ1-2; TRBD1 aligns across 8 bases. CDR1 and CDR2 from the germline V gene are MDHEN and SYDVKM. V gave up 3 bases and J gave up 3 bases; unmatched junction bases: 6. The CDR3 length is 15 residues. The CDR3 spells CASSFPGGGDYGYTF. The CDR3 nucleotides are TGTGCCAGCAGTTTCCCAGGGGGCGGGGACTATGGCTACACCTTC.